The clone carrying this T cell receptor (beta chain) was observed a few times. Its target is unknown. This entry belongs to a study of T-cell reconstitution after alpha-beta-depleted transplantation in children. General study points: T cells produced anew were the main source of T-cell counts and diversity one year after transplant.

Unique molecular identifiers were used to barcode this TCRbeta library. TCRdb passed the PCR reads through MiXCR, listing each CDR3 protein once. The data contain roughly 570,000 distinct CDR3 sequences, 27% of them singletons. The sequencing used PBMCs, collected before TCRalphabeta/CD19-depleted stem cell transplant. This clonotype was sampled from a boy in the first two years of life with Wiskott-Aldrich syndrome, due to receive a stem cell transplant.

CDR3 amino acids: CAISEWGGAISGANVLTF. In nucleotides, the CDR3 is TGTGCCATCAGTGAGTGGGGAGGGGCGATCTCTGGGGCCAACGTCCTGACTTTC. The chain uses TRBV10-3 and TRBJ2-6, with 7 nucleotides matching TRBD2. The germline V gene has CDR1 ENHRY and CDR2 SYGVKD. CDR3 size: 18 residues. V trimming: 1 base; J trimming: 0 bases; junction bases outside the gene matches: 6.